Below, one T cell receptor (beta chain) is given with its context. This clone was detected only once. What antigen it recognizes has not been identified. No base-level quality is on record; no much larger clone is a single base apart. This specimen's time point label, per the study, means: week 35, safety follow-up. A 20-mer mutant IDH1 peptide at 300 micrograms in Montanide made up each vaccine dose, which was injected subcutaneously together with topical imiquimod. Patients were given eight vaccinations, in weeks 1, 3, 5, 7, 11, 15, 19 and 23, which matched visits V03 through V10. All donors had newly diagnosed IDH1-mutant astrocytomas of WHO grade 3 or 4 that showed loss of nuclear ATRX. The samples were drawn from NOA16, a multicentre, single-arm, open-label phase I trial in Germany that tested a mutant IDH1 peptide vaccine in humans for the first time. Genomic DNA for TCRB sequencing was extracted from EDTA blood using the DNeasy Blood and Tissue Kit.

The data were obtained in a study of a mutant IDH1 vaccine in newly diagnosed glioma (dated by TCRdb to the early 2020s). The study in broad terms: Vaccination began 4-6 weeks after radiotherapy alone, or alongside temozolomide cycles in the chemotherapy-containing groups. The roughly 33 treated patients were roughly 62% male and around 40% female, with a mean age of around 40 years. Before enrollment, most patients had been given radiochemotherapy with temozolomide as standard therapy, while the rest had received either radiotherapy alone or temozolomide alone. The week-35 safety follow-up took place at visit V12, and the week-47 end of study took place at visit V13. Peripheral blood was collected at six visits: V03 (baseline), V05, V07, V10, V12 and V13. Longitudinal TCRB deep sequencing was performed for around 23 treated patients wherever samples were available for exploratory analyses.

Study-wide conclusions, independent of this receptor: Pseudoprogression appeared unrelated to alterations in the top peripheral T cell clonotypes detected by TCRB sequencing. Across multiple MHC alleles, vaccine-induced immune responses were seen in around 93% of patients. It was noted by the authors that analyses of patient blood samples could not be reproduced owing to sample limitations. Selection of PBMC samples for TCRB deep sequencing was based on availability.

The library was obtained by the immunoSEQ multiplex PCR assay. The hsTCRB Kit was used according to the manufacturer's protocol to amplify rearranged TCR beta chain sequences. Sequencing of TCRB libraries was carried out on an Illumina MiSeq. The original methods were these. The proprietary platform of the kit vendor was used for demultiplexing, trimming and gene mapping. TCRdb re-hosts the immuneACCESS table, in-frame sequences only. Its copies lack some clones; in the studies checked, an unresolved V gene accounts for under half of them, and the cause for the rest is not known. The V and J calls and clone size are taken from that table; D and trimming were inferred from the DNA. The sample records about 50,000 clones, less than 80% of which are singletons. The ten largest clones take up 12% of the sample. The sample was PBMCs, taken from a glioma patient whose treatment included an IDH1 peptide vaccine. This sequence originates from a man aged 35 to 55 with glioma.

The CDR3 reads as follows: CASSSRDRGTGELFF. The nucleotide sequence is TGTGCCAGCAGCTCCCGGGACAGGGGCACCGGGGAGCTGTTTTTT. The receptor chain draws on TRBV11-3 and TRBJ2-2; 10 middle bases align to TRBD1. The CDR3 runs 15 residues from the cysteine to the phenylalanine. Only the CDR3 region is kept as DNA, spanning 45 bases read in frame from base 1. Looking up the germline V gene yields CDR1 SGHNT and CDR2 YENEEA. V has 4 bases trimmed and J has 4 bases trimmed; junction bases matching no gene number 3.